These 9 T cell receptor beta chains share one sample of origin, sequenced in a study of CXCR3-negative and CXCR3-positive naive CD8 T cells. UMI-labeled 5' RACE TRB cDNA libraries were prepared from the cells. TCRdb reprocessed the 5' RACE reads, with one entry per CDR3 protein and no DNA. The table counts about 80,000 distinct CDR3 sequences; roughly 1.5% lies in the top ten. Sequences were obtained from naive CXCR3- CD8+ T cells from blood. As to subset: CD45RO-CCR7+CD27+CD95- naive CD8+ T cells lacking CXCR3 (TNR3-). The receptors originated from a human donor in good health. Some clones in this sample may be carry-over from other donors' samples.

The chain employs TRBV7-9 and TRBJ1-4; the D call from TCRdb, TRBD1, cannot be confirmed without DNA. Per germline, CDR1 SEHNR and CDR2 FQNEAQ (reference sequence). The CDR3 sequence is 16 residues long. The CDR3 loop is CASSLEGAGGREKLFF.

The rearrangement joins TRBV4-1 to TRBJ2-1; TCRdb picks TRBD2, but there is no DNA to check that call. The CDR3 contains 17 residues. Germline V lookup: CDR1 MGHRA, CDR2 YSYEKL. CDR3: CASSQYLEAGPYNEQFF.

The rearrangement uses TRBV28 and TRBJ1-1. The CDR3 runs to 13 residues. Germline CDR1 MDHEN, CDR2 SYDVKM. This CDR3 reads CASSLRWNTEAFF. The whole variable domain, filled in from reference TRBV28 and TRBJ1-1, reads DVKVTQSSRYLVKRTGEKVFLECVQDMDHENMFWYRQDPGLGLRLIYFSYDVKMKEKGDIPEGYSVSREKKERFSLILESASTNQTSMYLCASSLRWNTEAFFGQGTRLTVV.

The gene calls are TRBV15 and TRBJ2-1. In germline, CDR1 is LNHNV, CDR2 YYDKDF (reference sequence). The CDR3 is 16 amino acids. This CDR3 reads CATSRDPGSSYNEQFF.

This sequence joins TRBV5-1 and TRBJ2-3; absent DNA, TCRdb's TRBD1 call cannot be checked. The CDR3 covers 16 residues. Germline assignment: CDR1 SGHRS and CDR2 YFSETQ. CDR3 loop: CASSFGQGGSSDTQYF.

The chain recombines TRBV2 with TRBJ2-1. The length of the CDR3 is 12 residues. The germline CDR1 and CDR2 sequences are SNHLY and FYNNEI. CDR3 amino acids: CASSEIWDEQFF. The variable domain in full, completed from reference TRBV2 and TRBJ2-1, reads EPEVTQTPSHQVTQMGQEVILRCVPISNHLYFYWYRQILGQKVEFLVSFYNNEISEKSEIFDDQFSVERPDGSNFTLKIRSTKLEDSAMYFCASSEIWDEQFFGPGTRLTVL.

CDR3 sequence: CASTRGLARRELFF. This rearrangement joins TRBV2 to TRBJ2-2; the D call from TCRdb, TRBD1, cannot be confirmed without DNA. Germline-derived CDR1 and CDR2 are SNHLY and FYNNEI. The CDR3 is 14 amino acids.

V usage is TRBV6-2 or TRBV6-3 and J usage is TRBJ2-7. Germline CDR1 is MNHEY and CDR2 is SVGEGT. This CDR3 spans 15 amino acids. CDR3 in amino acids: CASSYSSGIAYEQYF.

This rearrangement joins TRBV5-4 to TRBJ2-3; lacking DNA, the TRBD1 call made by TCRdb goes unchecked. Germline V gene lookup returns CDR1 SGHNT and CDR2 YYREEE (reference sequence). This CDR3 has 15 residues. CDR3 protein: CASRSLGTGLYTQYF.